This note documents a single TCR beta chain sequence. Its target is not known. Generation of bulk TCR libraries relied on previously described methods and listed TCR primers. In TCRdb, the PCR reads were re-called with MiXCR into one record per CDR3 protein. The sample holds about 100,000 distinct CDR3 sequences; about 35% are singletons and the top ten take around 4%. This sample is drawn from a study of molecular identifiers for immune sequencing clone quantification. Points from the study as a whole: Over 97% of CMV-specific effector molecules, but under 1% of naive ones, were in clones above 20 copies.

The CDR3 has 13 amino acids. Germline assignment: CDR1 LGHNA and CDR2 YSLEER. V shed 0 bases and J shed 3 bases, with 5 bases lying between them. Sequenced material: naive CD8+ T cells from blood, with Jurkat cell RNA spiked in. Regarding subset: FACS-sorted CD8+CD4-CCR7+CD45RA+ naive T cells. The rearrangement joins TRBV4-3 to TRBJ2-5, with a weak D call TRBD1 (5 bases). The TCR sequence derives from a human donor in good health. Some libraries in this study had Jurkat cell RNA spiked in. As DNA, the CDR3 is TGCGCCAGCAGCCAAGACAGGGAAGAGACCCAGTACTTC. This translates into CASSQDREETQYF.